This entry lists 21 T cell receptor beta chains sequenced from one sample in a study of technical replicates of blood from a handful of donors. TCRdb's copy holds only in-frame clones and misses some; the assay was immunoSEQ multiplex PCR. The table includes 55,000 to 60,000 clones, over 85% detected once. The sequencing sample was made of PBMCs. The receptors were sampled from a human donor in good health. Some clones in this sample may be carry-over from other donors' samples.

The rearrangement links TRBV2 to TRBJ1-2; TRBD1 agrees at 7 bases. The CDR3 runs to 13 residues. Germline loops: CDR1 SNHLY, CDR2 FYNNEI. V lost 7 bases and J lost 8; bases outside the gene matches: 10. CDR3 in amino acids: CASKEGGARGYTF. The CDR3 DNA reads as TGTGCCAGCAAGGAAGGGGGCGCGAGAGGCTACACCTTC.

On this clone: An end of the junction does not agree with germline; a read error may underlie this. The chain couples TRBV27 to TRBJ2-1; D remains unclear. The length of the CDR3 is 11 residues. Per germline, CDR1 MNHEY and CDR2 SMNVEV (reference sequence). In nucleotides, the CDR3 is TGTGCCAGCAGTTCCTCCAATGAGCAGTTCTTC. Translation gives CASSSSNEQFF.

The V and J genes are TRBV4-1 and TRBJ1-5, with D possibly matching TRBD1 (5 bases). The CDR3 runs to 15 residues. Germline V gene data show CDR1 as MGHRA and CDR2 as YSYEKL. Trimming removed 4 bases from V and 3 bases from J, with 13 bases in between. This CDR3 reads CASSPTGHPNQPQHF. The CDR3 DNA reads TGCGCCAGCAGCCCAACCGGACACCCCAATCAGCCCCAGCATTTT.

The rearrangement uses TRBV27 and TRBJ2-3; TRBD1 agrees at 8 bases. The CDR3 totals 18 residues. Germline assignment: CDR1 MNHEY and CDR2 SMNVEV (reference sequence). V was pared by 5 bases and J by 0 bases, with 13 bases of the junction left unmatched. Here the CDR3 DNA reads TGTGCCAGCAGTATAAACCGACAGGGGACCCCTAGCACAGATACGCAGTATTTT. Translation gives CASSINRQGTPSTDTQYF.

The chain carries TRBV2 and TRBJ2-7; D not certain. CDR1 SNHLY and CDR2 FYNNEI come from the germline V gene. The CDR3 length is 12 residues. V was clipped by 7 bases and J by 1 base, with 8 bases between them. The CDR3 coding sequence is TGTGCCAGCACGGCAGGATCCTACGAGCAGTACTTC. Amino acids: CASTAGSYEQYF.

V gene TRBV18 combines with J gene TRBJ2-1; D is perhaps TRBD1 (5 bases). Per germline, CDR1 KGHSH and CDR2 LQKENI. CDR3 length: 14 residues. V gave up 0 bases and J gave up 4 bases, with 7 bases separating them. The CDR3 DNA reads TGTGCCAGCTCACCACCCGACAGATACAATGAGCAGTTCTTC. This encodes CASSPPDRYNEQFF.

The V and J genes are TRBV4-3 and TRBJ2-5; D is unclear. The CDR3 sequence is 14 residues long. V gave up 0 bases and J gave up 5 bases, with 10 bases separating them. Germline values: CDR1 LGHNA, CDR2 YSLEER. Written as DNA, the CDR3 is TGCGCCAGCAGCCAAGATGCCGGTTTGGAGACCCAGTACTTC. Translating it yields CASSQDAGLETQYF.

The genes are TRBV19 and TRBJ2-7; 7 bases are a match to TRBD1. V lost 7 bases and J lost 7; bases outside the gene matches: 13. This CDR3 contains 14 residues. The V gene's germline CDR1 is LNHDA and CDR2 SQIVND (reference sequence). The CDR3 is CASTMTGFSEEQYF. For the CDR3, the DNA is TGTGCCAGTACTATGACAGGGTTCTCGGAAGAGCAGTACTTC.

The chain links TRBV2 to TRBJ1-6; 7 bases fit TRBD1. The CDR3 is 15 residues long. Germline assignment: CDR1 SNHLY and CDR2 FYNNEI. J lost 6 bases, V lost 2 bases, and 4 bases had no gene match. The CDR3 loop reads CASSESGGINSPLHF. In DNA, the CDR3 is TGTGCCAGCAGTGAATCAGGGGGAATTAATTCACCCCTCCACTTT.

The CDR3 sequence: CAWSTESYNSPLHF. The CDR3, as DNA: TGTGCCTGGAGTACAGAGTCCTATAATTCACCCCTCCACTTT. The genes are TRBV30 and TRBJ1-6; D is unresolved. Trimming left V 2 bases short and J 1 base short, with 6 bases between. The germline V gene encodes CDR1 GTSNPN and CDR2 SVGIG (reference sequence). The CDR3 runs to 14 residues.

The chain has TRBV14 and TRBJ1-6; maybe TRBD1 (5 bases). CDR3 length: 16 residues. Trimming removed 0 bases from V and 4 bases from J, with 10 bases in between. CDR1 and CDR2 from the germline V gene are SGHDN and FVKESK. Here the CDR3 reads CASSQDPPGYNSPLHF. CDR3 bases: TGTGCCAGCAGCCAAGATCCGCCAGGGTATAATTCACCCCTCCACTTT.

The rearrangement links TRBV5-4 to TRBJ2-5; 10 bases are a match to TRBD2. The trim removed 5 bases at V and 3 bases at J, leaving 7 bases unmatched. The CDR3 has 15 residues. Germline lookup yields CDR1 SGHNT and CDR2 YYREEE (reference sequence). The CDR3 loop reads CASRPSSGREETQYF. CDR3 nucleotides: TGTGCCAGCAGACCTTCTAGCGGGAGAGAAGAGACCCAGTACTTC.

The V call is TRBV5-1, the J call TRBJ1-1; 12 bases are shared with TRBD1. With V trimmed by 0 bases and J by 4 bases, 7 bases remained unmatched. Per germline, CDR1 SGHRS and CDR2 YFSETQ. The CDR3 is 17 residues long. CDR3 in amino acids: CASSLVYAGQGATEAFF. The CDR3 nucleotides are TGCGCCAGCAGCTTGGTTTATGCGGGACAGGGGGCCACTGAAGCTTTCTTT. Together with reference TRBV5-1 and TRBJ1-1, the CDR3 gives the full variable domain: KAGVTQTPRYLIKTRGQQVTLSCSPISGHRSVSWYQQTPGQGLQFLFEYFSETQRNKGNFPGRFSGRQFSNSRSEMNVSTLELGDSALYLCASSLVYAGQGATEAFFGQGTRLTVV.

The chain couples TRBV7-8 to TRBJ2-1; a weak D match, TRBD1 (6 bases). Trimming left V 2 bases short and J 3 bases short, with 8 bases between. Germline V CDR1 and CDR2: SGHVS, FQNEAQ. There are 14 residues in the CDR3. The CDR3 sequence is CASSLRTVYNEQFF. In nucleotides, the CDR3 is TGTGCCAGCAGCTTACGGACAGTCTACAATGAGCAGTTCTTC.

This clone was counted once. The rearrangement uses TRBV5-1 and TRBJ2-5; 9 positions agree with TRBD2. The CDR3 spans 16 residues. CDR1 is SGHRS, CDR2 YFSETQ, per germline. V lost 0 bases and J lost 6; bases outside the gene matches: 9. The CDR3 sequence: CASSLVVSGSLKTQYF. The CDR3 DNA reads as TGCGCCAGCAGCTTGGTTGTTAGCGGGAGTTTGAAGACCCAGTACTTC. Drawing the rest from reference TRBV5-1 and TRBJ2-5, the complete variable domain is KAGVTQTPRYLIKTRGQQVTLSCSPISGHRSVSWYQQTPGQGLQFLFEYFSETQRNKGNFPGRFSGRQFSNSRSEMNVSTLELGDSALYLCASSLVVSGSLKTQYFGPGTRLLVL.

This chain connects TRBV5-5 to TRBJ1-6, with D maybe TRBD1 (5 bases). This CDR3 contains 14 residues. V lost 2 bases to trimming and J lost 8 bases, with 11 bases between them. Germline V gene lookup returns CDR1 SGHKS and CDR2 YYEKEE (reference sequence). The CDR3 DNA reads as TGTGCCAGCAGCTTCAGGCAGGGATATTCACCCCTCCACTTT. Translated, it gives CASSFRQGYSPLHF.

The chain combines TRBV30 with TRBJ2-4; the match to TRBD2 covers 9 bases. Germline assignment: CDR1 GTSNPN and CDR2 SVGIG (reference sequence). CDR3 length: 16 residues. Trimming cost V 2 bases and J 1 base; bases outside gene matches: 6. CDR3 nucleotide sequence: TGTGCCTGGAGTCTTGGTAGCGGGAGTGCCAAAAACATTCAGTACTTC. This encodes CAWSLGSGSAKNIQYF.

The V gene is TRBV7-8, the J gene TRBJ2-3; 9 bases map to TRBD2. The trim removed 4 bases at V and 3 bases at J, leaving 8 bases unmatched. The CDR3 extends over 16 amino acids. Germline V CDR1 and CDR2: SGHVS, FQNEAQ. As DNA, the CDR3 is TGTGCCAGCAGCTGGTCGCGCGGGGGGGTAACAGATACGCAGTATTTT. Its protein is CASSWSRGGVTDTQYF.

The chain has TRBV6-5 and TRBJ1-2; D might be TRBD1 (5 bases). The CDR3 totals 13 residues. Trimming took 6 bases from V and 6 from J, leaving 14 bases between them. Germline CDR1 is MNHEY and CDR2 is SVGAGI. The CDR3 is CASSRQSGHGYTF. CDR3 nucleotides: TGTGCCAGCAGCCGACAGTCGGGTCATGGCTACACCTTC.

The chain has TRBV4-1 and TRBJ2-7, with 11 bases lining up with TRBD2. The CDR3 sequence is 16 residues long. Germline-derived CDR1 and CDR2 are MGHRA and YSYEKL. With V trimmed by 0 bases and J by 0 bases, 1 base remained unmatched. The CDR3: CASSQEGTSGSYEQYF. CDR3 nucleotides: TGCGCCAGCAGCCAAGAAGGGACTAGCGGCTCCTACGAGCAGTACTTC.

V usage is TRBV5-4 and J usage is TRBJ2-1, with D possibly being TRBD2 (5 bases). In germline, CDR1 is SGHNT, CDR2 YYREEE (reference sequence). V was cut by 1 base and J by 10 bases, with 12 bases left in between. CDR3 length: 13 residues. CDR3 region: CASSLSLAREQFF. In DNA, the CDR3 is TGTGCCAGCAGCTTGAGTCTAGCACGGGAGCAGTTCTTC.